This TCR beta chain was retrieved from a study of blood T cell repertoires in COVID-19. Original methodology: Using reference gene primer amplification, nucleated cell counts were estimated. The assay was immunoSEQ multiplex PCR, and TCRdb's table has in-frame clones only and misses some. V, J and clone size reflect that table, while D and trimming were determined from the DNA. The sample has around 210,000 clones; about three quarters are singletons. The germline CDR1 and CDR2 sequences are SGHRS and YFSETQ. V lost 0 bases and J lost 7; bases outside the gene matches: 11. The CDR3 length is 17 residues.

The source is a woman in her seventies with acute or convalescent COVID-19. The chain combines TRBV5-1 with TRBJ1-2, with TRBD1 matching over 11 bases. The sequencing input was peripheral blood. CDR3 loop: CASSLDWDRGNRPGYTF. The CDR3 DNA reads as TGCGCCAGCAGCTTGGATTGGGACAGGGGGAATCGTCCTGGCTACACCTTC.